This T cell receptor (beta chain) was recovered during a study of T cell responses to AZD1222 COVID-19 vaccine. Findings and caveats of the study: No day 14 peak samples; only post-peak repertoires were characterized. Spike-specific TCRs gained breadth and depth after people received two AZD1222 doses.

TCRdb's table, derived via immunoSEQ multiplex PCR, lists solely in-frame clones and lacks some. Seen here are more than 70,000 clones, around nine tenths observed once, and the top ten hold less than 20%. About this clone itself: Antigen specificity is unknown.

The sequence was obtained from an adult in good health. This material consisted of peripheral blood, taken on day 0 of AZD1222 vaccination.

CDR3 region: CASSTGQYNSPLHF. CDR3 sequence (DNA): TGTGCCAGTAGCACGGGACAGTATAATTCACCCCTCCACTTT. The chain joins TRBV19 to TRBJ1-6; 7 positions agree with TRBD1. Germline V lookup: CDR1 LNHDA, CDR2 SQIVND (reference sequence). The trim removed 6 bases at V and 4 bases at J, leaving 3 bases unmatched. The CDR3 is 14 amino acids.